The 4 T cell receptor beta chains presented below share a single source sample, sequenced in a study of T cells in Graves' hyperthyroidism and ophthalmopathy. Amplified regions were TCR beta CDR3 sequences from RNA transcripts. The TCR CDR3 was amplified in a first-round RT-PCR using the HTBI primer set. Each CDR3 protein is one row after TCRdb ran MiXCR on the multiplex PCR reads. The sample lists 200,000 to 250,000 distinct CDR3 sequences, approximately 16% occurring once. The sequenced sample consisted of blood. Receptor source: a woman in her late teens or twenties with Graves' ophthalmopathy.

This clonotype was seen at least ten times. The chain employs TRBV6-1 and TRBJ1-6; TRBD1 aligns across 8 bases. Germline CDR1 reads MNHNS; CDR2 reads SASEGT. The CDR3 totals 14 residues. V was pared by 6 bases and J by 10 bases, with 8 bases of the junction left unmatched. CDR3 loop: CASRRDRGGSPLHF. The CDR3 DNA sequence: TGTGCCAGCAGACGTGACAGGGGAGGCTCACCCCTCCACTTT.

This clonotype was found many times. This chain joins TRBV20-1 and TRBJ2-1; unclear D gene. Germline V lookup: CDR1 DFQATT, CDR2 SNEGSKA (reference sequence). This CDR3 comprises 12 residues. The V and J ends lost 6 bases and 7 bases respectively, with 13 bases between them. The CDR3 nucleotides are TGCAGTGCCAGCAAACTTAGGAATGAGCAGTTCTTC. Translating gives CSASKLRNEQFF.

This clonotype was seen repeatedly, ten times or more. The chain couples TRBV11-3 to TRBJ1-2, with TRBD1 matching 7 bases. Germline V gene lookup returns CDR1 SGHNT and CDR2 YENEEA. CDR3 length: 15 residues. The J segment lost 2 bases and the V segment lost 0 bases, leaving 3 bases of the junction unmatched. The CDR3 nucleotides are TGTGCCAGCAGCTTAGATGGACAGGACAACTATGGCTACACCTTC. The encoded protein is CASSLDGQDNYGYTF.

This chain links TRBV6-2 or TRBV6-3 with TRBJ1-1, with D unresolved. V dropped 4 bases and J dropped 10 bases, with 13 bases sitting between them. Germline CDR1 is MNHEY and CDR2 is SVGEGT. The CDR3 has 12 amino acids. The CDR3 coding sequence is TGTGCCAGCAGTTTTAATGGGTATCGAGCTTTCTTT. Translating it yields CASSFNGYRAFF.